The 9 T cell receptor beta chains in this list originate from one sample, sequenced in a study of blood T cell repertoires in COVID-19. Measured with immunoSEQ multiplex PCR; TCRdb has only the in-frame clones, and not every one. The table has roughly 260,000 clones, 85% to 90% seen once. The sequencing input was peripheral blood. These receptors were taken from a woman between 40 and 50 years old with acute or convalescent COVID-19.

The V gene is TRBV6-1, the J gene TRBJ2-2, with no clear D. CDR3 length: 14 residues. The V and J ends lost 3 bases and 0 bases respectively, with 5 bases between them. Germline loops: CDR1 MNHNS, CDR2 SASEGT. The DNA for the CDR3 is TGTGCCAGCAGTGATTTAGCGAACACCGGGGAGCTGTTTTTT. This encodes CASSDLANTGELFF.

The chain combines TRBV6-5 with TRBJ1-1; D possibly corresponds to TRBD1 (6 bases). The CDR3 runs to 12 residues. Between the trimmed V and J ends, which lost 8 bases and 10 bases, there was a span of 17 bases. The germline V gene has CDR1 MNHEY and CDR2 SVGAGI. The CDR3: CASEAREGGAFF. CDR3 nucleotides: TGTGCCAGCGAGGCTCGGGAAGGGGGAGCTTTCTTT.

The chain's CDR3 is CASSFTGGSSDYTF. CDR3 nucleotides: TGCGCCAGCAGCTTCACAGGGGGCTCGAGTGACTACACCTTC. The chain uses TRBV5-1 and TRBJ1-2, with TRBD1 matching over 9 bases. Losses at the gene ends were 2 bases for V and 10 bases for J; bases not matched to a gene: 9. Germline values: CDR1 SGHRS, CDR2 YFSETQ. The CDR3 has 14 residues.

V and J are TRBV18 and TRBJ2-7, with D hard to call. Germline V gene data show CDR1 as KGHSH and CDR2 as LQKENI. The germline V and J ends were trimmed by 2 bases and 1 base, with 9 bases remaining between them. The CDR3 extends over 14 amino acids. CDR3 residues: CASSPEVQSYEQYV. The CDR3 DNA reads TGTGCCAGCTCACCAGAGGTCCAATCCTACGAGCAGTACGTC.

The rearrangement joins TRBV9 to TRBJ1-1; 8 bases match TRBD1. J gave up 11 bases and V 4 bases, and 10 bases lay outside the gene matches. The CDR3 consists of 13 residues. The germline gives CDR1 SGDLS, CDR2 YYNGEE. CDR3 in DNA: TGTGCCAGCAGCCCCGACAGGGGAAGGGAGGCTTTCTTT. It encodes CASSPDRGREAFF.

J is TRBJ1-1 and V is TRBV24-1, with 10 bases lining up with TRBD1. Germline V gives CDR1 KGHDR, CDR2 SFDVKD. This CDR3 region has 16 residues. V lost 4 bases and J lost 4; bases outside the gene matches: 8. Written as DNA, the CDR3 is TGTGCCACCAGTGACTCCGACAGGGGGCGAGGCACTGAAGCTTTCTTT. Protein sequence: CATSDSDRGRGTEAFF.

The chain recombines TRBV7-2 with TRBJ2-1; a possible D gene is TRBD2 (5 bases). V was clipped by 2 bases and J by 8 bases, with 10 bases between them. Germline values: CDR1 SGHTA, CDR2 FQGNSA. The CDR3 is made up of 13 amino acids. The CDR3 protein is CASSLSRGDEQFF. The CDR3 DNA is TGTGCCAGCAGCTTAAGCCGGGGAGATGAGCAGTTCTTC.

J is TRBJ1-6 and V is TRBV3-1 (or the pseudogene TRBV3-2), with D possibly being TRBD1 (5 bases). The CDR3 consists of 14 residues. V was shortened by 3 bases and J by 10 bases, with 13 bases between the two germline ends. Per germline, CDR1 LGHDT and CDR2 YNNKEL (reference sequence). In DNA, the CDR3 is TGTGCCAGCAGCCAGAGGGAGGGGCGATCACCCCTCCACTTT. It codes for CASSQREGRSPLHF.

This clone was counted between two and nine times. This chain links TRBV27 with TRBJ2-7; the D is unclear. Germline CDR1 reads MNHEY; CDR2 reads SMNVEV (reference sequence). Deletions cut 5 bases from V and 3 bases from J, with 8 bases between. This CDR3 comprises 12 residues. Here the CDR3 DNA reads TGTGCCAGCAGTCCCTGGAGCTACGAGCAGTACGTC. This gives the protein CASSPWSYEQYV.